This T cell receptor (beta chain) was sequenced in a study of blood T cell repertoires in COVID-19. Study-level information: Acute and convalescent COVID-19 specimens originated in the United States, Italy and Spain. From T cells, B-cell-depleted T cells, or PBMCs came the material, which was cDNA or gDNA.

How the authors handled the data: Scientists estimated how many nucleated cells there were by amplifying reference gene primers. Data came from immunoSEQ multiplex PCR; TCRdb stores just in-frame clones and leaves some out. That table gives V, J and clone size, and the DNA gave D and trimming. The repertoire holds 650,000 to 800,000 clones, with 75% to 90% as singletons. Germline V CDR1 and CDR2: SGHTA, FQGTGA. The CDR3 has 16 amino acids. Trimming cost V 5 bases and J 3 bases; bases outside gene matches: 10. What was sequenced was peripheral blood. This sequence joins TRBV7-3 and TRBJ2-3; 8 positions match TRBD2. The sequence was collected from a woman in her late teens or twenties with acute or convalescent COVID-19. The CDR3 coding sequence is TGTGCCAGCAGCCTATGGTTTAGCGGGGATACAGATACGCAGTATTTT. This encodes CASSLWFSGDTDTQYF.